This T cell receptor (beta chain) appears in the sequencing data of a study of a mutant IDH1 vaccine in newly diagnosed glioma. Described time point: week 35, safety follow-up. Every single dose of the vaccine, 300 ug of mutant IDH1 20-mer peptide, came with topical imiquimod. Points on this clone: The antigen is not known.

Using immunoSEQ multiplex PCR, the repertoire was profiled, and TCRdb retains in-frame clones only, with some absent. The sample consists of about 69,000 clones, 85% to 90% of them appearing once. The CDR3 extends over 13 amino acids. The germline V gene has CDR1 SGHTA and CDR2 FQGNSA. V was trimmed by 2 bases and J by 2 bases, leaving 6 bases between them. This clonotype was sampled from a man aged 30 to 39 with glioma. Specimen: PBMCs, collected from a glioma patient whose treatment included an IDH1 peptide vaccine. This chain connects TRBV7-2 to TRBJ1-2; the D is unclear. The CDR3 coding sequence is TGTGCCAGCAGCTTACCTGTAAACTATGGCTACACCTTC. Protein: CASSLPVNYGYTF.